The clone carrying this T cell receptor beta chain appeared once. Its specificity is unknown. The study enrolled healthy HIV-negative adults without recent acute infections or vaccinations as donors. All of the donors resided in Nashville, Tennessee, and each was a Caucasian adult. This sample stems from a study of shared clonotypes between healthy human individuals. Points from the study as a whole: Blood was the only sampled material, and tissue repertoires likely differ.

Source study methods: With immunoSEQ giving junction-only sequences and no quality scores, filtering differed. Sequencing used immunoSEQ multiplex PCR; TCRdb keeps in-frame clones, though not all of them. The DNA gave D and trimming, while V, J and clone size come from that table. The repertoire consists of fewer than 650,000 clones, with approximately 80% occurring once and the leading ten covering roughly 13%. The CDR3 length is 16 residues. The V end was cut by 6 bases, the J end by 1 base, with 15 bases between. The V gene's germline CDR1 is SGHAT and CDR2 FQNNGV. The clonotype comes from a woman in her thirties or forties in good health. Some clones in this sample may be carry-over from other donors' samples. This chain uses TRBV11-2 with TRBJ2-2; D might be TRBD1 or TRBD2, each matching 6 bases. Sequenced input: PBMCs. CDR3 residues: CASSSLGGRNTGELFF. DNA for the CDR3: TGTGCCAGCAGTTCACTGGGGGGCAGGAACACCGGGGAGCTGTTTTTT.